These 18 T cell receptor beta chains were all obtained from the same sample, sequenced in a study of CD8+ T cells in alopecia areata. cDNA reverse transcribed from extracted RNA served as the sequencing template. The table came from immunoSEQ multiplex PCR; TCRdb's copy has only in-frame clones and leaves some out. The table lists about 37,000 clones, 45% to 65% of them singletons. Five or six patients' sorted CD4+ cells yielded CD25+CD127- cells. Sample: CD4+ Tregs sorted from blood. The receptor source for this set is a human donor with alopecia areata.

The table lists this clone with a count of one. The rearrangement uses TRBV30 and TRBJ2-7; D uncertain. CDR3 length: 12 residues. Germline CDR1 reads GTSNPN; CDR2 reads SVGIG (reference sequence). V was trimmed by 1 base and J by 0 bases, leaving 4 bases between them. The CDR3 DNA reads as TGTGCCTGGAGTGGGGACTCCTACGAGCAGTACTTC. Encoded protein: CAWSGDSYEQYF.

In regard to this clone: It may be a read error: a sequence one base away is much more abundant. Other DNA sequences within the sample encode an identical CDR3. CDR3: CASSLPNSGANVLTF. The CDR3 DNA follows: TGCGCCAGCTCACTCCCTAACTCTGGGGCCAACGTCCTGACTTTC. The V and J genes are TRBV18 and TRBJ2-6; D uncertain. The CDR3 loop spans 15 amino acids. CDR1 is KGHSH and CDR2 is LQKENI in the germline V gene. Together with reference TRBV18 and TRBJ2-6, the CDR3 gives the full variable domain: NAGVMQNPRHLVRRRGQEARLRCSPMKGHSHVYWYRQLPEEGLKFMVYLQKENIIDESGMPKERFSAEFPKEGPSILRIQQVVRGDSAAYFCASSLPNSGANVLTFGAGSRLTVL.

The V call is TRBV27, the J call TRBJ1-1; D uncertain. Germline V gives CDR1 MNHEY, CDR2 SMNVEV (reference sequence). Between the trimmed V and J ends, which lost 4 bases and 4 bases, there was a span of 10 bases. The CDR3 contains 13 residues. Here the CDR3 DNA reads TGTGCCAGCAGTTCCGACCGGGGCACTGAAGCTTTCTTT. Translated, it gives CASSSDRGTEAFF.

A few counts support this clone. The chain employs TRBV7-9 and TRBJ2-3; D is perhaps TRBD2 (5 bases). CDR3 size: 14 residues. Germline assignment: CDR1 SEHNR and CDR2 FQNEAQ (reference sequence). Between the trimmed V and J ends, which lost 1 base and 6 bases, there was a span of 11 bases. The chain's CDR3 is CASSLVLVLDTQYF. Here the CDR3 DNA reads TGTGCCAGCAGCTTAGTACTAGTTCTTGATACGCAGTATTTT.

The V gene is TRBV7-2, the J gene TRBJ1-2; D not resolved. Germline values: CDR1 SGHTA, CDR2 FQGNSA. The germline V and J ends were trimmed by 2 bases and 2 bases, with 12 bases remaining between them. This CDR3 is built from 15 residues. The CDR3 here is CASSLMRAPNYGYTF. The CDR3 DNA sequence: TGTGCCAGCAGCTTAATGAGGGCCCCGAACTATGGCTACACCTTC.

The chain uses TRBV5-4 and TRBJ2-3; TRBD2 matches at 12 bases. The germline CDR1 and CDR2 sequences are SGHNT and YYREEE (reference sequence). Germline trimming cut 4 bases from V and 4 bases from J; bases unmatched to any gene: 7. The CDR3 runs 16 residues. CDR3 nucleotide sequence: TGTGCCAGCAGCCCCGGACTAGCGGGGACCTCAGATACGCAGTATTTT. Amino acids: CASSPGLAGTSDTQYF. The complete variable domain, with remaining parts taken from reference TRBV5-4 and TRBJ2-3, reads ETGVTQSPTHLIKTRGQQVTLRCSSQSGHNTVSWYQQALGQGPQFIFQYYREEENGRGNFPPRFSGLQFPNYSSELNVNALELDDSALYLCASSPGLAGTSDTQYFGPGTRLTVL.

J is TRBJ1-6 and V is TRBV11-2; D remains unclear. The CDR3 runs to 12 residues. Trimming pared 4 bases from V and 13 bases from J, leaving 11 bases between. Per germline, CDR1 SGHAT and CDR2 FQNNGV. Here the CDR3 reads CASSSLGGPLHF. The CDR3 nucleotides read TGTGCCAGCAGCTCCCTAGGTGGGCCCCTCCACTTT.

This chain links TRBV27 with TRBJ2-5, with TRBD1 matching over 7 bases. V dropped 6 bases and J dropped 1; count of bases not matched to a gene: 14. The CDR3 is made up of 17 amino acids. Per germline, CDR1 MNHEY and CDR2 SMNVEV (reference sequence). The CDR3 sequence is CASRKYRDSQVQETQYF. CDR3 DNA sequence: TGTGCCAGCAGAAAATACCGGGACAGCCAAGTCCAAGAGACCCAGTACTTC.

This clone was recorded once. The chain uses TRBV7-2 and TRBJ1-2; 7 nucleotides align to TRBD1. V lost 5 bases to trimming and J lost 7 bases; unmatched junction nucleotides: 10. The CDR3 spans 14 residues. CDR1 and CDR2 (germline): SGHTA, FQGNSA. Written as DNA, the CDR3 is TGTGCCAGCAGCCACCCTGACAGGGCGGCTGGCTACACCTTC. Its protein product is CASSHPDRAAGYTF.

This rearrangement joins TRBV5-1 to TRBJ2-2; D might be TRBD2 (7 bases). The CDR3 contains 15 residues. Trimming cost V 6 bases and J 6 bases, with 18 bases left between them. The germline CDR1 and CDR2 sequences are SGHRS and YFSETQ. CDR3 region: CASTPTGGSAGELFF. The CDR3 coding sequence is TGCGCCAGCACTCCGACGGGGGGCTCGGCCGGGGAGCTGTTTTTT.

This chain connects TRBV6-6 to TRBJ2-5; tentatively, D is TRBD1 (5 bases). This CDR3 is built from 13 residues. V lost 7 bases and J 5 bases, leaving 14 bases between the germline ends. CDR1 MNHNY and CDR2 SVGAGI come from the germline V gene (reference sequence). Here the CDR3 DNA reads TGTGCCAGCAAAGGAGCAGGGTCGGAGACCCAGTACTTC. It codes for CASKGAGSETQYF.

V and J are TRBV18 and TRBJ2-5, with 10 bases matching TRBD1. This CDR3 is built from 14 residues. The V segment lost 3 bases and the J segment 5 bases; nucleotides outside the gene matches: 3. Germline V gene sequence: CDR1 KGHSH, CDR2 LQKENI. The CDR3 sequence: CASSPGQGTETQYF. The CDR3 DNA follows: TGTGCCAGCTCACCGGGACAGGGGACGGAGACCCAGTACTTC.

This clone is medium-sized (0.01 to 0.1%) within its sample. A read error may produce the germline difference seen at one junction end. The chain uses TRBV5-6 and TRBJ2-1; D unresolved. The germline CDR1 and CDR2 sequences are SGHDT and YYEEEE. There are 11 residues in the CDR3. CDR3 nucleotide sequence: TGTGCCAGCAGCTCATATTCCGGCGTGATCTTC. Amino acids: CASSSYSGVIF.

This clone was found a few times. This chain's CDR3 is CASSLSGLGGRSNQPQHF. For the CDR3, the DNA is TGTGCCAGCAGCTTATCTGGTTTGGGAGGGCGTAGCAATCAGCCCCAGCATTTT. The chain joins TRBV7-2 to TRBJ1-5; unclear D gene. The CDR3 has 18 residues. Germline lookup yields CDR1 SGHTA and CDR2 FQGNSA. Trimming removed 2 bases at V and 0 bases at J, with 17 bases between.

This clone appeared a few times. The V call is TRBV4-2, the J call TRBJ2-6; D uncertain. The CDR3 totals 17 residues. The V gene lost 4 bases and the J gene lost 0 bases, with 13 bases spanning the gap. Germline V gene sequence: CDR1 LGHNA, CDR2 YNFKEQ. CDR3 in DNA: TGTGCCAGCAGCCCCACGGCAGCTAGCTCTGGGGCCAACGTCCTGACTTTC. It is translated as CASSPTAASSGANVLTF.

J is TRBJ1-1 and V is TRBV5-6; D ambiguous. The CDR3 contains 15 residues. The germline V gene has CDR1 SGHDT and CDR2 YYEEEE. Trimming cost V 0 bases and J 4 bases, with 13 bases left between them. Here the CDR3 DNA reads TGTGCCAGCAGCTTGGTTAGCAGGTACCTCACTGAAGCTTTCTTT. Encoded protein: CASSLVSRYLTEAFF. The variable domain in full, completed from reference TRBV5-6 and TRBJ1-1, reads DAGVTQSPTHLIKTRGQQVTLRCSPKSGHDTVSWYQQALGQGPQFIFQYYEEEERQRGNFPDRFSGHQFPNYSSELNVNALLLGDSALYLCASSLVSRYLTEAFFGQGTRLTVV.

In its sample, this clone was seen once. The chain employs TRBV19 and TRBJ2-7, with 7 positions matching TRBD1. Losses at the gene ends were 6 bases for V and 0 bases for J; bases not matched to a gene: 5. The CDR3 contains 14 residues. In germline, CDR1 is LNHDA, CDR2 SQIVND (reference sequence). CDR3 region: CASSRQGSSYEQYF. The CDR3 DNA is TGTGCCAGTAGCCGACAGGGAAGCTCCTACGAGCAGTACTTC.

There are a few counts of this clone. The DNA for the CDR3 is TGTGCCTGTGACCCCGGGGCCGCGAGTGAAAAACTGTTTTTT. Its translation is CACDPGAASEKLFF. This chain links TRBV30 with TRBJ1-4, with D perhaps TRBD1 (5 bases). The CDR3 totals 14 residues. Trimming left V 6 bases short and J 7 bases short, with 18 bases between. CDR1 is GTSNPN, CDR2 SVGIG, per germline (reference sequence).